The T cell receptor (beta chain) described here comes from a study of metastatic and nonmetastatic thyroid tumors (dated by TCRdb to the early 2020s). Background for the entire study: Repertoires from peripheral blood and from tumor or nodule tissue samples of malignant and benign thyroid patients were compared.

This clone appeared many times. Its recognized antigen is unknown. No base qualities exist here, and no much larger clone lies one base off it. The study at large found these results: In both blood and tumor samples, malignant tumors were reported to have significantly higher TCR beta diversity than benign nodules.

The V and J ends are trimmed by 4 bases and 6 bases, leaving 11 bases between them. CDR1 and CDR2 were assigned from the germline V gene as KGHDR and SFDVKD. The CDR3 runs 13 amino acids, cysteine and phenylalanine included. The entry retains the CDR3 DNA only, 39 bases that are in frame from base 1. None of the patients had been given any treatment before thyroid surgery. Using T-cell receptor beta sequencing, the study looked back at clinical samples from patients collected from about 2011 to 2019. Receptors were amplified or captured by PCR. Instrument used: Illumina HiSeq 4000. The TCR beta-chain CDR3 region of each patient was profiled by high-throughput sequencing. As for the original processing: CDR3 differences across clinicopathological groups were used to build a classifier for discriminating distant-metastatic papillary thyroid cancer patients. The Shannon index was used to assess repertoire diversity, and the Morisita-Horn index was used to assess tumor-blood repertoire similarity. TCRdb ran its own pipeline on the public reads, namely fastp trimming at Q25 and MiXCR clone calling, and kept in-frame beta chains. These V and J calls derive from TCRdb rather than the authors' analysis. The sample table records tens of thousands of clones; 23% of these occur just once. Together, the top ten hold under 2.5% of the sample.

The chain uses TRBV24-1 and TRBJ1-1, with no confidently assigned D gene. The clonotype comes from a female donor with papillary thyroid cancer or a benign thyroid nodule (not recorded which). Some clones in this sample may be carry-over from other donors' samples. Sequencing was performed on blood. In nucleotides, the sequence is TGTGCCACCAGTGACCCCGTTTCGGCTGAAGCTTTCTTT. Its translation reads: CATSDPVSAEAFF.